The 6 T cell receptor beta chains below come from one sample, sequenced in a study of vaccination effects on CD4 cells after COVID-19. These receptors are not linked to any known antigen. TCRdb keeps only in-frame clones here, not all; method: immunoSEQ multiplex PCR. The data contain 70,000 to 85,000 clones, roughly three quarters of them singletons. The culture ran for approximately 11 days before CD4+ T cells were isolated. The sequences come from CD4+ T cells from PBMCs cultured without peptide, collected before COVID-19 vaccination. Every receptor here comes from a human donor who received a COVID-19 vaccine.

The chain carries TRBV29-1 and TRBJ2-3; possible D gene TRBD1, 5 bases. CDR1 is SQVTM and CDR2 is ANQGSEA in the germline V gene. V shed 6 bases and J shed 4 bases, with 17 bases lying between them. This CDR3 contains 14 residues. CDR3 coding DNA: TGCAGCGTGCCCCCCGGGCAGGGCGCAGATACGCAGTATTTT. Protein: CSVPPGQGADTQYF.

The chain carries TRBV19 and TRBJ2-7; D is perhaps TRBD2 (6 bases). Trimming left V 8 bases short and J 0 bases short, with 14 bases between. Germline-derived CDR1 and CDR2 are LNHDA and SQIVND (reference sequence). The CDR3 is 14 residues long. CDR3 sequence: CASQIRGASYEQYV. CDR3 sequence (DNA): TGTGCCAGTCAGATACGCGGGGCCTCCTACGAGCAGTACGTC.

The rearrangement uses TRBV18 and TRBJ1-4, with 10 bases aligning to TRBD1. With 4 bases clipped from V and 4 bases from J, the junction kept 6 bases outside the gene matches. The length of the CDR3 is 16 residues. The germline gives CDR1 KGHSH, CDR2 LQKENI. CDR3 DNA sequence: TGTGCCAGCTCACAGACAGGGGGCAACGGTAATGAAAAACTGTTTTTT. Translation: CASSQTGGNGNEKLFF.

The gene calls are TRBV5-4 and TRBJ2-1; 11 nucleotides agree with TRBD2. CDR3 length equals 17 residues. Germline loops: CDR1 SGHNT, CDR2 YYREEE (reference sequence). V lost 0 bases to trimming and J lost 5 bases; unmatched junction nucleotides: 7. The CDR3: CASSLARTSGPDNEQFF. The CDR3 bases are TGTGCCAGCAGCTTGGCCCGGACTAGCGGGCCCGACAATGAGCAGTTCTTC.

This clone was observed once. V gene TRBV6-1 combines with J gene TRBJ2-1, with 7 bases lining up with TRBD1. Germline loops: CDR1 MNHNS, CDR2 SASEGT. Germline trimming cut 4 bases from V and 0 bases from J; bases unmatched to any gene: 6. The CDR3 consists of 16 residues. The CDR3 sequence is CASSGTTGPSYNEQFF. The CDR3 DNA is TGTGCCAGCAGTGGAACGACAGGGCCCTCCTACAATGAGCAGTTCTTC.

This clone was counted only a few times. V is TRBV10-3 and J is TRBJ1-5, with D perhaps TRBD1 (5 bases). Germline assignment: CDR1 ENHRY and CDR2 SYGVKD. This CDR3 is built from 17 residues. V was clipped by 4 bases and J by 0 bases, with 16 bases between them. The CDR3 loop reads CAISVEGPNYSNQPQHF. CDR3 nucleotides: TGTGCCATCAGTGTGGAGGGGCCGAATTATAGCAATCAGCCCCAGCATTTT.